This T cell receptor beta chain was profiled in a study of T-cell reconstitution after alpha-beta-depleted transplantation in children. Notes on the study in general: Hyperexpanded clones declined; after one year, newly produced T cells mostly supplied diversity.

It was with unique molecular identifiers that the TCRbeta library was prepared. From the PCR reads, TCRdb called clonotypes with MiXCR, one entry per CDR3 protein. The table shows more than 200,000 distinct CDR3 sequences, with approximately 8.4% occurring only once. Germline V gives CDR1 SGHKS, CDR2 YYEKEE (reference sequence). This CDR3 region has 16 residues. V lost 2 bases to trimming and J lost 2 bases, with 16 bases between them. In this sample, this clonotype turned up a few times. Its antigen is unknown. The J gene is TRBJ2-5, the V gene TRBV5-5; D may be TRBD1 (5 bases). The receptor was derived from a male patient aged 2 to 9 who had a stem cell transplant for acute myeloid leukemia, so the T cells may come from the graft donor. This sample comprised PBMCs, mostly from graft donor cells, obtained 360 days after TCRalphabeta/CD19-depleted stem cell transplant. CDR3 loop: CASSFLLRQSQETQYF. In DNA, the CDR3 is TGTGCCAGCAGCTTTCTTCTTCGACAGTCACAAGAGACCCAGTACTTC.